A selection of T cell receptor beta chains follows, all from one sample in a study of blood T cell repertoires in COVID-19. TCRdb keeps only in-frame clones here, not all; method: immunoSEQ multiplex PCR. Altogether a few hundred thousand clones are present, approximately 86% being singletons, with the ten largest covering 13%. Sequencing was performed on peripheral blood. These receptors were collected from a woman aged 70-85 years with COVID-19, enrolled during active disease. Both conserved end residues are part of each CDR3. The D gene is left open where the match is weak. Rows give clone size only sometimes, using once, few, many, or a class for an expanded clone.

v_gene	d_gene	abundance	j_gene	CDR3nt	CDR3aa
TRBV10-3	TRBD2	NA	TRBJ2-2	TGTGCCATCAGTGAAATGCTAGCGGGGGGCACCGGGGAGCTGTTTTTT	CAISEMLAGGTGELFF
TRBV11-1	TRBD1	NA	TRBJ2-7	TGTGCCAGCAGCTTAACCGGGACAGTTATCTACGAGCAGTACTTC	CASSLTGTVIYEQYF
TRBV5-1	NA	NA	TRBJ1-1	TGCGCCAGCAGCTTTGGCGGGGGGCGAACTGAAGCTTTCTTT	CASSFGGGRTEAFF
TRBV7-8	TRBD1	NA	TRBJ2-2	TGTGCCAGCAGCTTGGCAGGGGGCCTGAACACCGGGGAGCTGTTTTTT	CASSLAGGLNTGELFF
TRBV20-1	NA	NA	TRBJ1-2	TGCAGTGCTAGTTGGGCCTATGGCTACACCTTC	CSASWAYGYTF
TRBV4-1	TRBD1	NA	TRBJ1-2	TGCGCCAGCAGCCAGACAGGGGTGGGTGGCTACACCTTC	CASSQTGVGGYTF
TRBV7-3	NA	NA	TRBJ1-4	TGTGCCAGCAGCTTAACCAGGGAGGAGAAACTGTTTTTT	CASSLTREEKLFF
TRBV29-1	NA	NA	TRBJ2-1	TGCAGCGCTATTTACAATGAGCAGTTCTTC	CSAIYNEQFF
TRBV19	TRBD2	NA	TRBJ2-3	TGTGCCAGTAGTAAAGTTCCAAGCGGGGGGAGCACAGATACGCAGTATTTT	CASSKVPSGGSTDTQYF
TRBV10-1	TRBD1	NA	TRBJ2-5	TGCGCCCCTGCCCCGGGACAGGGTCTCCAAGAGACCCAGTACTTC	CAPAPGQGLQETQYF
TRBV10-3	TRBD2	NA	TRBJ2-1	TGTGCCATCAGTGACGTTAGCGGGGGGGCAAACAATGAGCAGTTCTTC	CAISDVSGGANNEQFF
TRBV29-1	NA	NA	TRBJ1-5	TGCAGCGTTGGGACATCGGGCAATCAGCCCCAGCATTTT	CSVGTSGNQPQHF
TRBV6-4	TRBD2	NA	TRBJ2-5	TGTGCCACCAATCTAGCGGGGGCTCCCATGGAGACCCAGTACTTC	CATNLAGAPMETQYF
TRBV3-1/TRBV3-2	NA	NA	TRBJ2-3	TGTGCCAGCAGCCGGGGGGGCGCAGATACGCAGTATTTT	CASSRGGADTQYF
TRBV5-1	TRBD2	NA	TRBJ2-1	TGCGCCAGCAGCTCTCGTGGGGCTAGCGGGATCGATGAGCAGTTCTTC	CASSSRGASGIDEQFF
TRBV5-5	NA	once	TRBJ1-5	TGTGCCAGCAGCCACAGTAACAGGGTAAGCCAGCCCCAGCATTTT	CASSHSNRVSQPQHF
TRBV27	NA	NA	TRBJ1-5	TGTGCCAGCAGTGGGGGGGGCGGAGGTCAGCCCCAGCATTTT	CASSGGGGGQPQHF
TRBV13	NA	NA	TRBJ2-2	TGTGCCAGCAGCTCTCGTTTCAGGGGGAGGACCGGGGAGCTGTTTTTT	CASSSRFRGRTGELFF
TRBV3-1/TRBV3-2	TRBD2	NA	TRBJ2-5	TGTGCCAGCCCCCAAGGGTTTTGTAGCGGGGCGCAAGAGACCCAGTACTTC	CASPQGFCSGAQETQYF
TRBV18	NA	NA	TRBJ2-7	TGTGCCAGCTCACAACAGCGGACCTACGAGCAGTACTTC	CASSQQRTYEQYF
TRBV5-4	TRBD2	once	TRBJ2-2	TGTGCCAGCAGCTCGGGGGGGCGGGCCAGCACCGGGGAGCTGTTTTTT	CASSSGGRASTGELFF
TRBV18	TRBD1	NA	TRBJ1-1	TGTGCCAGCTCACCGGACAGGGGAGGAACGAACACTGAAGCTTTCTTT	CASSPDRGGTNTEAFF
TRBV30	TRBD2	once	TRBJ2-3	TGTGCCTGGAGTTCCGGGACTAGCGGGGGGGCGGATACGCAGTATTTT	CAWSSGTSGGADTQYF
TRBV7-9	NA	NA	TRBJ1-2	TGTGCCAGCAGCCTCGGGACAAACTATGGCTACACCTTC	CASSLGTNYGYTF
TRBV2	TRBD2	few	TRBJ2-1	TGTGCCAGCGGTCGGGGGGGGTCCTACAATGAGCAGTTCTTC	CASGRGGSYNEQFF
TRBV4-3	TRBD1	NA	TRBJ2-3	TGCGCCAGCAGCCAAGATTGGGACAGTGCAGATACGCAGTATTTT	CASSQDWDSADTQYF
TRBV24-1	TRBD2	NA	TRBJ2-3	TGTGCCACCAGTGAGCCTAGCGGGGATAGCACAGATACGCAGTATTTT	CATSEPSGDSTDTQYF
TRBV19	NA	NA	TRBJ2-2	TGTGCCAGTAGGACAGGACGTGATGCCGGGGAGCTGTTTTTT	CASRTGRDAGELFF
TRBV4-1	TRBD2	NA	TRBJ2-1	TGCGCCAGCAGCCAAGGGCTCAGCGGGGGATTGTCCTCCTACAATGAGCAGTTCTTC	CASSQGLSGGLSSYNEQFF
TRBV28	TRBD2	NA	TRBJ2-3	TGTGCCAGCAGTCTTTCTTTAGCGGGAGGTGGGGATACGCAGTATTTT	CASSLSLAGGGDTQYF
TRBV18	NA	few	TRBJ1-3	TGTGCCAGCTCTGCCGGAGGGCCGGGAAACACCATATATTTT	CASSAGGPGNTIYF
TRBV4-3	TRBD2	NA	TRBJ2-3	TGCGCCAGCAGCGATAGCGGGGGGGCCAGCGATACGCAGTATTTT	CASSDSGGASDTQYF
TRBV7-3	NA	NA	TRBJ2-7	TGTGCCAGCAGCGGCGGGACGGGGTCCTCCTACGAGCAGTACTTC	CASSGGTGSSYEQYF
TRBV19	NA	NA	TRBJ2-7	TGTGCCAGTAGTAGGGACACCTACGAGCAGTACTTC	CASSRDTYEQYF
TRBV5-6	NA	once	TRBJ1-4	TGTGCCAGCAGCGTAGGCTTAGGGGTGCTGAGAGAAAAACTGTTTTTT	CASSVGLGVLREKLFF
TRBV6-6	NA	NA	TRBJ2-7	TGTGCCAGCAGTTACTTCGACAGCGTCTCCTACGAGCAGTACTTC	CASSYFDSVSYEQYF
TRBV27	TRBD1	NA	TRBJ2-7	TGTGCCAGCAGTCCAGGACAGGGGTCCCACGAGCAGTACTTC	CASSPGQGSHEQYF
TRBV7-9	TRBD2	once	TRBJ2-5	TGTGCCAGCACCCAATTAGCGGGACCCCTTAAAGAGACCCAGTACTTC	CASTQLAGPLKETQYF
TRBV6-5	NA	once	TRBJ1-1	TGTGCCAGCAGACAGTCTTCTCTAAACACTGAAGCTTTCTTT	CASRQSSLNTEAFF
TRBV12-5	NA	NA	TRBJ2-1	TGTGCTAGTGGTTTGGCCCTTGCGGGGGCCCATAACAATGAGCAGTTCTTC	CASGLALAGAHNNEQFF
TRBV3-1/TRBV3-2	NA	few	TRBJ1-2	TGTGCCAGCAGCCAAGTGCAGGGGAGGGATGGCTACACCTTC	CASSQVQGRDGYTF
TRBV5-8	NA	NA	TRBJ2-3	TGTGCCAGCAGCTCAAGGAGGGCACGCACAGATACGCAGTATTTT	CASSSRRARTDTQYF
TRBV15	NA	NA	TRBJ1-2	TGTGCCACCAGCAGTCCCGGAGGACACAGGGATGGCTACACCTTC	CATSSPGGHRDGYTF
TRBV27	TRBD2	NA	TRBJ2-1	TGTGCCAGCAGTTTAGGTAGCGGGGGGCTTTACAATGAGCAGTTCTTC	CASSLGSGGLYNEQFF
TRBV24-1	TRBD1	NA	TRBJ2-3	TGTGCCACCAGTGATTTACAGGGGGCCGGTGATACGCAGTATTTT	CATSDLQGAGDTQYF
TRBV11-3	TRBD2	NA	TRBJ2-1	TGTGCCAGCAGCTTGGGGGGACTAGCGGGGACCGACAATGAGCAGTTCTTC	CASSLGGLAGTDNEQFF
TRBV4-1	NA	NA	TRBJ1-3	TGCGCCAGCAGCCAAGATCTAAATGTGGGGCGGCCTCTCTCTGGAAACACCATATATTTT	CASSQDLNVGRPLSGNTIYF
TRBV5-6	TRBD2	NA	TRBJ2-5	TGTGCCAGCAGCTCTTCGGGAGGGGCCCAAGAGACCCAGTACTTC	CASSSSGGAQETQYF
TRBV27	NA	NA	TRBJ1-4	TGTGCCAGCAGTTTAGTCTCTAATGAAAAACTGTTTTTT	CASSLVSNEKLFF
TRBV7-7	TRBD2	NA	TRBJ2-5	TGTGCCAGCAGCTTAGGATCTAGCGGGGGGCAAGAGACCCAGTACTTC	CASSLGSSGGQETQYF
TRBV4-1	NA	NA	TRBJ1-5	TGCGCCAGCAGTCCATCGTCAGGGGCGGACAATCAGCCCCAGCATTTT	CASSPSSGADNQPQHF
TRBV4-1	NA	NA	TRBJ1-2	TGCGCCAGCAGCCAAGATCAGGTGATAAACTATGGCTACACCTTC	CASSQDQVINYGYTF
TRBV27	TRBD1	NA	TRBJ1-6	TGTGCCACCTACGAACGGGGACAGCCTAATTCACCCCTCCACTTT	CATYERGQPNSPLHF
TRBV19	TRBD2	NA	TRBJ2-2	TGTGCCAGTAGTACCTCCGGGACTAAAACCGGGGAGCTGTTTTTT	CASSTSGTKTGELFF
TRBV11-2	NA	NA	TRBJ2-3	TGTGCCACCAACCCGGGGGTCTACACAGATACGCAGTATTTT	CATNPGVYTDTQYF
TRBV5-1	NA	NA	TRBJ2-2	TGCGCCAGCAGCTCGGTAGCAGGGGTATCCACCGGGGAGCTGTTTTTT	CASSSVAGVSTGELFF